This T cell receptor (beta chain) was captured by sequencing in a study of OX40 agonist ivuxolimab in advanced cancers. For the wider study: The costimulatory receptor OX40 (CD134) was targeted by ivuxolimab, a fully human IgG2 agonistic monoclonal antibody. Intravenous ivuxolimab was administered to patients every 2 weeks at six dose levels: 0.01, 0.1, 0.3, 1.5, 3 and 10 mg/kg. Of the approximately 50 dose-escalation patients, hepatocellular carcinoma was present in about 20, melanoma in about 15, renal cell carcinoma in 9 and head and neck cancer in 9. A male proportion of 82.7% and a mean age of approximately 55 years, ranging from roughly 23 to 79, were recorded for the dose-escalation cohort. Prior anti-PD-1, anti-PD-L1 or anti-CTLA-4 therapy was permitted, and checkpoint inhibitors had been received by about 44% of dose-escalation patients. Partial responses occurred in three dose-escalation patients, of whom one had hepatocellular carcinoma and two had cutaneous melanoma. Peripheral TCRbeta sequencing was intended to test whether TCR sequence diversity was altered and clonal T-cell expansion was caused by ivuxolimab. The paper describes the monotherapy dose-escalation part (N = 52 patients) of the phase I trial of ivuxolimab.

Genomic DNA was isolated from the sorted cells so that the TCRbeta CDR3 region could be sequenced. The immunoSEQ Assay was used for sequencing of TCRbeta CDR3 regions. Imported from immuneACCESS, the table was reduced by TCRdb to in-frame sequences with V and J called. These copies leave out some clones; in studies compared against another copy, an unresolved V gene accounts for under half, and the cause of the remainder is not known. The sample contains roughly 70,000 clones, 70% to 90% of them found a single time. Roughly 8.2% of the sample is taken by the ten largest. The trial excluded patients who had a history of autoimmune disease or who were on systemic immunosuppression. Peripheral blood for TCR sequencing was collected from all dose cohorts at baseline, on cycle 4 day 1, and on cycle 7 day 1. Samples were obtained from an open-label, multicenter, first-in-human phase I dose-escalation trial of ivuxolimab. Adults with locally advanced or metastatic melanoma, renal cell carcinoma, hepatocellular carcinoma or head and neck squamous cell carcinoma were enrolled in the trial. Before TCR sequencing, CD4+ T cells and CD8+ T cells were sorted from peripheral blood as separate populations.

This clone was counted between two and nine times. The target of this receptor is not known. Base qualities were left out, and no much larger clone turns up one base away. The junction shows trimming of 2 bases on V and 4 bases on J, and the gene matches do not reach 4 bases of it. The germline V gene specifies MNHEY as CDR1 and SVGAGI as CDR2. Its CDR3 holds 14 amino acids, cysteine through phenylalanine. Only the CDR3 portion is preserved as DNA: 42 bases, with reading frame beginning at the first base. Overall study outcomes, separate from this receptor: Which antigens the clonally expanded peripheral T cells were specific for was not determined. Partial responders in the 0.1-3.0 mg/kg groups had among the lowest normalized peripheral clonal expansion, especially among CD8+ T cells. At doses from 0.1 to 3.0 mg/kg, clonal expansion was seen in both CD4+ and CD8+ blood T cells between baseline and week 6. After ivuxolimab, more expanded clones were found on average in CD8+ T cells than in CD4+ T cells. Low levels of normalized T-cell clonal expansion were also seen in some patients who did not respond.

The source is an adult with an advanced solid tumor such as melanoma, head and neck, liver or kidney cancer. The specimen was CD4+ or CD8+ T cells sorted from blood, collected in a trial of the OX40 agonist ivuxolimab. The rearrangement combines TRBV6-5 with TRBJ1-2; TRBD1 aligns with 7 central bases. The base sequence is TGTGCCAGCAGTTACGAAAGGACAGGCTATGGCTACACCTTC. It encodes CASSYERTGYGYTF.